The 23 T cell receptor beta chains below come from one sample, sequenced in a study of T cells after yellow fever vaccination. Using its own MiXCR run on the 5' RACE reads, TCRdb lists one record per CDR3 protein. The table has under 700,000 distinct CDR3 sequences, about a sixth seen once. Sample: PBMCs, taken less than 6 days after the first yellow fever vaccination. The receptor set was obtained from a man in his late teens or twenties who received the YFV17D yellow fever vaccine.

This clonotype was seen only a few times. The chain has TRBV2 and TRBJ2-7; 7 nucleotides align to TRBD2. V lost 6 bases, J lost 5 bases, and 10 bases stayed unmatched. CDR3 length: 14 amino acids. The germline V gene has CDR1 SNHLY and CDR2 FYNNEI. The CDR3 region has the DNA TGTGCCAGCAGCGCCGGACTAGTTAGCCACGAGCAGTACGTC. Translating gives CASSAGLVSHEQYV.

This chain links TRBV10-3 with TRBJ2-5; 12 bases are a match to TRBD2. This CDR3 is 15 amino acids long. With 0 bases clipped from V and 5 bases from J, the junction kept 1 base outside the gene matches. Germline values: CDR1 ENHRY, CDR2 SYGVKD. The CDR3: CAISESTSGGETQYF. CDR3 coding DNA: TGTGCCATCAGTGAGTCGACTAGCGGGGGCGAGACCCAGTACTTC.

The chain is built from TRBV27 and TRBJ1-6; no firm D call. This CDR3 comprises 16 residues. Per the germline V gene, CDR1 is MNHEY and CDR2 is SMNVEV (reference sequence). The V gene lost 5 bases and the J gene lost 2 bases, with 13 bases spanning the gap. Here the CDR3 reads CASSQTTNTYNSPLHF. The CDR3 DNA follows: TGTGCCAGCAGTCAAACGACAAACACCTATAATTCACCCCTCCACTTT.

In the case of this clonotype: Germline and junction disagree at one end, which may indicate a read error. The genes are TRBV7-3 and TRBJ2-3, with D maybe TRBD1 (6 bases). This CDR3 region has 17 residues. CDR1 and CDR2 (germline): SGHTA, FQGTGA. The CDR3 here is CASSPQGARGRTDTQCF. DNA of the CDR3: TGTGCCAGCAGCCCACAGGGCGCGAGGGGCCGCACAGATACGCAGTGTTTT.

This chain joins TRBV7-8 and TRBJ2-3; no reliable D call. CDR1 and CDR2 from the germline V gene are SGHVS and FQNEAQ. V shed 3 bases and J shed 2 bases, with 12 bases lying between them. The CDR3 sequence is 15 residues long. CDR3 nucleotide sequence: TGTGCCAGCAGCTTTCGGGCCCCTTCCACAGATACGCAGTATTTT. This codes for CASSFRAPSTDTQYF.

The rearrangement uses TRBV5-1 and TRBJ1-1; no clear D gene. Trimming cost V 7 bases and J 0 bases, with 13 bases left between them. CDR1 and CDR2 from the germline V gene are SGHRS and YFSETQ. The CDR3 loop spans 14 amino acids. CDR3 DNA sequence: TGCGCCAGCCCCAGATGGCGGCTGAACACTGAAGCTTTCTTT. It codes for CASPRWRLNTEAFF.

The gene calls are TRBV12-3 or TRBV12-4 and TRBJ2-1; the D is unclear. The CDR3 has 15 residues. V lost 5 bases and J lost 8, with 19 bases in between. For the CDR3, the DNA is TGTGCCAGCAGTCCGCCTTACCCTGGAATCGATGAGCAGTTCTTC. This encodes CASSPPYPGIDEQFF.

The table lists this clonotype with a few counts. In nucleotides, the CDR3 is TGTGCCAGCAGTCATCTAGGGGGCAGCGAGCAGTACTTC. This gives the protein CASSHLGGSEQYF. The V gene is TRBV7-8, the J gene TRBJ2-7, with 7 nucleotides matching TRBD1. With 6 bases clipped from V and 6 bases from J, the junction kept 8 bases outside the gene matches. Germline CDR1 SGHVS, CDR2 FQNEAQ. This CDR3 is built from 13 residues. The full variable domain, rest sourced from reference TRBV7-8 and TRBJ2-7, is GAGVSQSPRYKVAKRGQDVALRCDPISGHVSLFWYQQALGQGPEFLTYFQNEAQLDKSGLPSDRFFAERPEGSVSTLKIQRTQQEDSAVYLCASSHLGGSEQYFGPGTRLTVT.

The gene calls are TRBV10-3 and TRBJ1-1, with 9 bases lining up with TRBD1. This CDR3 is 15 amino acids long. Trimming removed 8 bases from V and 5 bases from J; junction bases left unmatched: 12. The germline V gene encodes CDR1 ENHRY and CDR2 SYGVKD. CDR3 sequence (DNA): TGTGCCATCCGGGACAGGGCGCTGGGGGAGACTGAAGCTTTCTTT. It specifies CAIRDRALGETEAFF.

This clonotype has at least ten counts. The junction differs from germline at one of its ends, possibly a read error. The chain has TRBV5-1 and TRBJ1-2, with D unclear. The CDR3 runs 12 residues. The germline V gene has CDR1 SGHRS and CDR2 YFSETQ. The CDR3 spells CASSLESYGYTF. As DNA, the CDR3 is TGTGCCAGCAGTTTAGAAAGTTATGGCTACACCTTC.

Note on this clonotype: A read error may be the cause here, since a much bigger clone is one base away. The chain links TRBV4-2 to TRBJ2-7; D possibly corresponds to TRBD2 (6 bases). Per the germline V gene, CDR1 is LGHNA and CDR2 is YNFKEQ. The CDR3 covers 14 residues. Trimming removed 1 base from V and 4 bases from J, with 11 bases in between. The CDR3 spells CASSQAGGGYEQYF. The DNA of the CDR3 is TGTGCCAGCAGCCAAGCCGGGGGTGGATACGAGCAGTACTTC.

The chain uses TRBV7-6 and TRBJ2-1; TRBD2 agrees at 8 bases. Germline values: CDR1 SGHVS, CDR2 FNYEAQ. CDR3 length: 15 residues. Trimming at V came to 1 base and at J to 8 bases, leaving 7 bases not matched to a gene. CDR3 amino acids: CASSLGPGGPHEQFF. CDR3 bases: TGTGCCAGCAGCTTAGGGCCGGGGGGGCCACATGAGCAGTTCTTC.

This clonotype was seen a few times. This sequence joins TRBV7-3 and TRBJ2-2; perhaps TRBD2 as D (5 bases). This CDR3 is built from 14 residues. Trimming removed 5 bases at V and 7 bases at J, with 14 bases between. CDR1 and CDR2 (germline): SGHTA, FQGTGA. The DNA of the CDR3 is TGTGCCAGCAGCCCCCGCGGTCGGGACGGGGAGCTGTTTTTT. Translation gives CASSPRGRDGELFF.

This clonotype was picked up a small number of times. The chain carries TRBV3-1 and TRBJ2-5; 11 positions match TRBD2. Germline V gene sequence: CDR1 LGHDT, CDR2 YNNKEL (reference sequence). Germline trimming cut 4 bases from V and 2 bases from J; bases unmatched to any gene: 6. This CDR3 has 16 amino acids. CDR3 bases: TGTGCCAGCAGCCGTCTCGGGACTAGCGGACAAGAGACCCAGTACTTC. Amino acids: CASSRLGTSGQETQYF.

The chain uses TRBV19 and TRBJ1-1; TRBD1 is a possible D gene (6 bases). The CDR3 covers 14 residues. Trimming shortened V by 7 bases and J by 4 bases, and 16 bases separated the two germline ends. Germline V CDR1 and CDR2: LNHDA, SQIVND (reference sequence). The CDR3 nucleotides are TGTGCCAGTAATTCACAGGGTTCGAGCACTGAAGCTTTCTTT. It encodes CASNSQGSSTEAFF.

V is TRBV3-1 and J is TRBJ2-3, with 8 nucleotides matching TRBD2. The CDR3 is made up of 15 amino acids. CDR1 is LGHDT, CDR2 YNNKEL, per germline (reference sequence). V dropped 3 bases and J dropped 2; count of bases not matched to a gene: 4. The CDR3 DNA follows: TGTGCCAGCAGCCACCGTAGCGGGGCCACAGATACGCAGTATTTT. This translates into CASSHRSGATDTQYF.

The chain is built from TRBV11-2 and TRBJ2-3; 9 bases fit TRBD2. Germline trimming cut 3 bases from V and 0 bases from J; bases unmatched to any gene: 10. This CDR3 is 18 amino acids long. Germline V lookup: CDR1 SGHAT, CDR2 FQNNGV. CDR3 residues: CASSLIAGGHSSTDTQYF. CDR3 bases: TGTGCCAGCAGCTTGATCGCGGGGGGGCATTCTAGCACAGATACGCAGTATTTT.

CDR3 bases: TGTGCCAGCAGCGATGACAGGTCCGAGCAGTACTTC. Amino acids: CASSDDRSEQYF. The gene calls are TRBV7-2 and TRBJ2-7, with D possibly being TRBD1 (6 bases). CDR1 is SGHTA, CDR2 FQGNSA, per germline. V was trimmed by 5 bases and J by 6 bases, leaving 11 bases between them. The CDR3 extends over 12 amino acids.

The sample holds a few counts of this clonotype. The V call is TRBV20-1, the J call TRBJ1-5; no clear D gene. The CDR3 is 13 residues long. Germline V gene sequence: CDR1 DFQATT, CDR2 SNEGSKA (reference sequence). V shed 1 base and J shed 5 bases, with 9 bases lying between them. The CDR3 DNA reads TGCAGTGCTAGAGGGTCGTGGGATCAGCCCCAGCATTTT. It translates to CSARGSWDQPQHF.

V usage is TRBV10-3 and J usage is TRBJ2-5; 10 bases map to TRBD2. The junction had 2 bases not matched to a gene; V was cut back by 5 bases and J by 2 bases. CDR1 and CDR2 (germline): ENHRY, SYGVKD. The CDR3 sequence is 14 residues long. The CDR3: CAISQRGGQETQYF. DNA for the CDR3: TGTGCCATCAGTCAGCGGGGGGGGCAAGAGACCCAGTACTTC.

The chain carries TRBV5-1 and TRBJ1-5; D ambiguous. Trimming removed 0 bases from V and 2 bases from J, with 12 bases in between. Looked up from germline, CDR1 is SGHRS and CDR2 is YFSETQ. CDR3 length equals 16 residues. CDR3 in amino acids: CASSLEPPVGNQPQHF. The CDR3, as DNA: TGCGCCAGCAGCTTGGAGCCACCAGTTGGCAATCAGCCCCAGCATTTT.

The chain has TRBV7-9 and TRBJ2-1; 9 bases fit TRBD2. Germline trimming cut 1 base from V and 7 bases from J; bases unmatched to any gene: 8. The CDR3 is made up of 16 amino acids. Germline V gives CDR1 SEHNR, CDR2 FQNEAQ (reference sequence). The CDR3 sequence is CASSLVGGGAFNEQFF. In DNA form, the CDR3 reads TGTGCCAGCAGCTTAGTGGGCGGGGGGGCGTTTAATGAGCAGTTCTTC.

V and J are TRBV20-1 and TRBJ1-5; D is perhaps TRBD1 (5 bases). The length of the CDR3 is 14 residues. Germline lookup yields CDR1 DFQATT and CDR2 SNEGSKA (reference sequence). V shed 3 bases and J shed 1 base, with 10 bases lying between them. The CDR3 here is CSASNGGSNQPQHF. The CDR3 DNA follows: TGCAGTGCTAGTAATGGGGGAAGCAATCAGCCCCAGCATTTT.